The 16 T cell receptor beta chains given below trace back to one sample, sequenced in a study of cytomegalovirus exposure and HLA in healthy donors. The study ran its PCR with 60 Vbeta and 13 Jbeta primers. This table comes from immunoSEQ multiplex PCR, and its TCRdb copy is limited to in-frame clones, with some not included. The table records around 25,000 clones, 79% of them present only once. What was sequenced was PBMCs. Receptor source: a male donor in good health and CMV-seronegative.

The chain joins TRBV7-8 to TRBJ2-2; D ambiguous. Germline CDR1 SGHVS, CDR2 FQNEAQ. CDR3 length: 16 residues. The V end lost 6 bases, the J end lost 3 bases, and 17 bases lay between the germline ends. The CDR3 region is CASRTALGKDTGELFF. CDR3 nucleotides: TGTGCCAGCAGAACGGCGCTAGGTAAAGACACCGGGGAGCTGTTTTTT.

V gene TRBV7-2 combines with J gene TRBJ1-5, with 9 nucleotides matching TRBD1. The CDR3 contains 15 residues. The germline V gene encodes CDR1 SGHTA and CDR2 FQGNSA. V lost 4 bases to trimming and J lost 6 bases; unmatched junction nucleotides: 7. Here the CDR3 reads CASSSSGTGSQPQHF. In DNA, the CDR3 is TGTGCCAGCAGCTCCTCCGGGACAGGGTCTCAGCCCCAGCATTTT. Drawing the rest from reference TRBV7-2 and TRBJ1-5, the complete variable domain is GAGVSQSPSNKVTEKGKDVELRCDPISGHTALYWYRQSLGQGLEFLIYFQGNSAPDKSGLPSDRFSAERTGGSVSTLTIQRTQQEDSAVYLCASSSSGTGSQPQHFGDGTRLSIL.

The chain employs TRBV27 and TRBJ2-5; D ambiguous. The J call may be in error: the DNA end matches TRBJ2-7 better. The CDR3 totals 13 residues. Germline V gives CDR1 MNHEY, CDR2 SMNVEV (reference sequence). CDR3 in DNA: TGTGCCAGCAGTTCCCCAAGCACCCTCGAGCAGTACTTC. Translation: CASSSPSTLEQYF.

The chain recombines TRBV11-2 with TRBJ2-1; 13 bases line up with TRBD2. The CDR3 length is 18 residues. From germline, CDR1 is SGHAT and CDR2 FQNNGV. The J segment lost 5 bases and the V segment lost 0 bases, leaving 7 bases of the junction unmatched. The CDR3 here is CASSLDFRTSGGNNEQFF. The CDR3 DNA reads as TGTGCCAGCAGCTTAGATTTCAGGACTAGCGGGGGAAACAATGAGCAGTTCTTC.

This clone was seen more than once but under ten times. Sequence at one end of the junction differs from germline and may be a read error. The rearrangement joins TRBV7-9 to TRBJ2-1; D may be TRBD1 (5 bases). The CDR3 length is 14 residues. Germline V gene sequence: CDR1 SEHNR, CDR2 FQNEAQ (reference sequence). CDR3: CSSSLAWGGNEQFF. The DNA of the CDR3 is TGTTCCAGCAGCTTAGCATGGGGCGGTAATGAGCAGTTCTTC.

CDR3 loop: CASSKEPTGVTEAFF. CDR3 DNA: TGTGCCAGCAGCAAAGAGCCGACCGGGGTGACTGAAGCTTTCTTT. The V and J genes are TRBV21-1 and TRBJ1-1. TRBV21-1 is marked as a pseudogene. This CDR3 is built from 15 residues.

V and J are TRBV2 and TRBJ2-7; 9 bases line up with TRBD2. Germline CDR1 SNHLY, CDR2 FYNNEI. The trim removed 6 bases at V and 4 bases at J, leaving 10 bases unmatched. The CDR3 has 15 amino acids. Written as DNA, the CDR3 is TGTGCCAGCAGCGGACTTAGCGGGAGTTTATACGAGCAGTACTTC. Its translation: CASSGLSGSLYEQYF.

The V call is TRBV28, the J call TRBJ2-3, with 7 bases that match TRBD2. Losses at the gene ends were 5 bases for V and 0 bases for J; bases not matched to a gene: 11. Per the germline V gene, CDR1 is MDHEN and CDR2 is SYDVKM. The CDR3 has 17 residues. CDR3 region: CASSQLRSRGSTDTQYF. The DNA of the CDR3 is TGTGCCAGCAGTCAACTAAGGTCGCGGGGGAGCACAGATACGCAGTATTTT.

The CDR3 region is CASSPRGGATYEQYF. CDR3 nucleotide sequence: TGTGCCAGCAGCCCGCGGGGCGGGGCAACATACGAGCAGTACTTC. This chain links TRBV7-9 with TRBJ2-7, with D possibly being TRBD2 (6 bases). The CDR3 is made up of 15 amino acids. Germline CDR1 reads SEHNR; CDR2 reads FQNEAQ (reference sequence). The V and J ends lost 5 bases and 4 bases respectively, with 18 bases between them. Full variable domain (missing parts from reference TRBV7-9 and TRBJ2-7): DTGVSQNPRHKITKRGQNVTFRCDPISEHNRLYWYRQTLGQGPEFLTYFQNEAQLEKSRLLSDRFSAERPKGSFSTLEIQRTEQGDSAMYLCASSPRGGATYEQYFGPGTRLTVT.

The rearrangement uses TRBV4-2 and TRBJ2-5, with D uncertain. Per the germline V gene, CDR1 is LGHNA and CDR2 is YNFKEQ. The CDR3 contains 15 residues. Trimming removed 5 bases at V and 1 base at J, with 14 bases between. CDR3: CASSNSHRLQETQYF. In DNA, the CDR3 is TGTGCCAGCAGCAATAGCCACCGTCTCCAAGAGACCCAGTACTTC.

This clone was found a few times. The chain links TRBV19 to TRBJ1-2; D uncertain. The CDR3 consists of 14 residues. V was pared by 3 bases and J by 9 bases, with 17 bases between. CDR1 LNHDA and CDR2 SQIVND come from the germline V gene (reference sequence). In DNA, the CDR3 is TGTGCCAGTAGTATGGGTGTCGGAGGGAGGAGCTACACCTTC. Translation gives CASSMGVGGRSYTF. The whole variable domain, filled in from reference TRBV19 and TRBJ1-2, reads DGGITQSPKYLFRKEGQNVTLSCEQNLNHDAMYWYRQDPGQGLRLIYYSQIVNDFQKGDIAEGYSVSREKKESFPLTVTSAQKNPTAFYLCASSMGVGGRSYTFGSGTRLTVV.

V usage is TRBV9 and J usage is TRBJ2-3; D uncertain. This CDR3 is built from 14 residues. Trimming took off 4 bases at V and 5 bases at J, with 14 bases between the two ends. Germline values: CDR1 SGDLS, CDR2 YYNGEE. The CDR3 sequence is CASSPTPRQDTQYF. The CDR3 DNA is TGTGCCAGCAGCCCCACCCCTAGGCAAGATACGCAGTATTTT. The full variable domain, in which reference TRBV9 and TRBJ2-3 provide the parts outside the CDR3, is DSGVTQTPKHLITATGQRVTLRCSPRSGDLSVYWYQQSLDQGLQFLIQYYNGEERAKGNILERFSAQQFPDLHSELNLSSLELGDSALYFCASSPTPRQDTQYFGPGTRLTVL.

This rearrangement joins TRBV27 to TRBJ1-3; 10 bases agree with TRBD1. Germline loops: CDR1 MNHEY, CDR2 SMNVEV (reference sequence). J lost 2 bases, V lost 5 bases, and 3 bases had no gene match. This CDR3 comprises 15 residues. The CDR3 DNA reads TGTGCCAGCAGTCAAGACAGGGGGCCTGGAAACACCATATATTTT. Translated: CASSQDRGPGNTIYF.

V is TRBV15 and J is TRBJ2-3; D gene ambiguous. The CDR3 covers 15 residues. Per germline, CDR1 LNHNV and CDR2 YYDKDF (reference sequence). V lost 4 bases and J lost 5, with 16 bases in between. The CDR3 is CATSTARPAGDTQYF. CDR3 nucleotide sequence: TGTGCCACCAGCACAGCTAGGCCAGCTGGAGATACGCAGTATTTT.

CDR3 sequence reads: CASSQEWTGSGNTIYF. CDR3 in DNA: TGTGCCAGCAGCCAAGAATGGACAGGCTCTGGAAACACCATATATTTT. The chain uses TRBV4-2 and TRBJ1-3, with 7 positions matching TRBD1. This CDR3 spans 16 amino acids. The trim removed 0 bases at V and 0 bases at J, leaving 2 bases unmatched. Germline V gene sequence: CDR1 LGHNA, CDR2 YNFKEQ.

The V call is TRBV21-1, the J call TRBJ2-4; the table assigns TRBD2, which was not confirmed against the DNA. TRBV21-1 is listed as a pseudogene. This CDR3 has 21 amino acids. CDR3 in amino acids: CASSKGSEGLAGGIAKNIQYF. CDR3 nucleotides: TGTGCCAGCAGCAAAGGTAGTGAAGGGCTAGCGGGGGGGATAGCCAAAAACATTCAGTACTTC.